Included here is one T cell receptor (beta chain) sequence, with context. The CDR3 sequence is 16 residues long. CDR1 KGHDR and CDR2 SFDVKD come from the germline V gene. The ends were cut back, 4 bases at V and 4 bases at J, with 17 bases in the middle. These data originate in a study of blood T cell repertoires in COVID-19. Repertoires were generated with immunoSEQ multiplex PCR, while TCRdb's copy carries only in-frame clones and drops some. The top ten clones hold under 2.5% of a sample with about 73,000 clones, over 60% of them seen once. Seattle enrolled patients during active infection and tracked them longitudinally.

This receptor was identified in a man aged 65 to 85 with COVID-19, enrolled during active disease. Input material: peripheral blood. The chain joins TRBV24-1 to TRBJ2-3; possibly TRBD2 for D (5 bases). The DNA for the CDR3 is TGTGCCACCAGTGACCCCGTAGTAGCAGCGGCAGATACGCAGTATTTT. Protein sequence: CATSDPVVAAADTQYF.